This TCR beta chain is drawn from a study of T cell clonotyping in hematopoietic cell transplantation. Study-level results: At the given depth, recipient repertoires were over 97% de novo clonotypes. Graft donor and pretransplant recipient Inverse Simpson Index values predicted broader posttransplant TCR diversity. Pathologically expanded recipient clonotypes increased progressively from day 30 to day 180 as diversity fell.

The CDR3 runs to 16 residues. V shed 3 bases, J shed 7 bases, and the junction held 8 bases outside the gene matches. Germline V gene sequence: CDR1 LNHDA, CDR2 SQIVND (reference sequence). About this clone itself: Its antigen is as yet unknown.

The repertoire was sequenced with immunoSEQ multiplex PCR; TCRdb's copy has only in-frame clones and lacks some. The table has some 1,600 clones, around 64% seen once. This sample comprised peripheral blood mononuclear cells, obtained 100 days after allogeneic stem cell transplant. The rearrangement uses TRBV19 and TRBJ1-5, with TRBD1 matching over 11 bases. The TCR sequence derives from a female patient between 55 and 75 years old who had an allogeneic stem cell transplant, so the T cells may come from the graft donor. Some clones in this sample may be carry-over from other donors' samples. In DNA, the CDR3 is TGTGCCAGTAGTATCTCCTTCGGGACAGGGGGGCAGCCCCAGCATTTT. Its translation: CASSISFGTGGQPQHF.